Presented here are 2 T cell receptor beta chains from one specimen sequenced in a study of early T cells in non-severe SARS-CoV-2 infection. TCRdb itself ran the 5' RACE reads through MiXCR, one entry per CDR3 protein. The sample has over 80,000 distinct CDR3 sequences; around 15% are singletons. Input material: whole blood. The receptor set was obtained from an adult who was a healthcare worker with PCR-confirmed SARS-CoV-2 infection or an uninfected control (not recorded which).

This clonotype was observed a few times. The V gene is TRBV29-1, the J gene TRBJ1-4; D might be TRBD1 (5 bases). Germline-derived CDR1 and CDR2 are SQVTM and ANQGSEA. CDR3 length: 13 residues. Between the trimmed V and J ends, which lost 6 bases and 6 bases, there was a span of 14 bases. CDR3 protein: CSVARAPYEKLFF. In DNA form, the CDR3 reads TGCAGCGTAGCCAGGGCCCCTTATGAAAAACTGTTTTTT.

This sequence joins TRBV12-3 or TRBV12-4 and TRBJ2-7, with a tentative D call TRBD1 (5 bases). Trimming stripped 6 bases from V and 0 bases from J, with 12 bases between. The CDR3 totals 14 residues. The CDR3 sequence: CASSPHRSSYEQYF. DNA for the CDR3: TGTGCCAGCAGCCCTCACAGGAGCTCCTACGAGCAGTACTTC.